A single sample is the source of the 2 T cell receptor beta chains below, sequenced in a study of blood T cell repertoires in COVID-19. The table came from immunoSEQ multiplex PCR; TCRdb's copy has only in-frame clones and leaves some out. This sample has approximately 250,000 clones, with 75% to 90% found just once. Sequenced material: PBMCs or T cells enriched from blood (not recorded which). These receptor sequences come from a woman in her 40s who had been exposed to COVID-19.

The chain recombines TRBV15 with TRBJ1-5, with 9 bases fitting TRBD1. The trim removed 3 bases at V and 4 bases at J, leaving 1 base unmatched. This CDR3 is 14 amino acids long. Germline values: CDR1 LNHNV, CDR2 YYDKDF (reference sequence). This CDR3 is CATSSDRGNQPQHF. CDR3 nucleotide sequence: TGTGCCACCAGCAGTGACAGGGGGAATCAGCCCCAGCATTTT.

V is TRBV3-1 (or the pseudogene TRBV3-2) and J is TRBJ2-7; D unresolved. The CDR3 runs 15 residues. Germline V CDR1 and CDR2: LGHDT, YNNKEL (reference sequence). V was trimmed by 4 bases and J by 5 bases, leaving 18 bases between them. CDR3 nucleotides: TGTGCCAGCAGCCCTCGGTTGGGTTATAGCAACGAGCAGTACGTC. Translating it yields CASSPRLGYSNEQYV.